Reported below is one T cell receptor (beta chain). Its target is unknown. Sequenced by immunoSEQ multiplex PCR; TCRdb stores in-frame clones only, minus some. Of under 9,500 clones listed, roughly 92% are singletons. This CDR3 is 11 amino acids long. The V gene lost 4 bases and the J gene lost 5 bases, with 6 bases spanning the gap. CDR1 and CDR2 from the germline V gene are WNHNN and SYGVQD (reference sequence). These data originate in a study of naive CD8 T cells in extremely preterm neonates. Cord blood came from elective full-term cesareans at 37-41 weeks without labor or membrane rupture. Points from the study as a whole: Preterm CDR3s were shorter than older groups', with fewer N additions and less trimming.

Sequencing was carried out using naive CD8+ T cells from cord blood. The chain combines TRBV10-1 with TRBJ2-7; the D is unclear. The sequence was obtained from a newborn in good health. Here the CDR3 reads CASSVGHEQYF. CDR3 sequence (DNA): TGCGCCAGCAGTGTGGGCCACGAGCAGTACTTC.